These 8 T cell receptor beta chains were all obtained from the same sample, sequenced in a study of regulatory T cells in long-lasting Graves disease. Sequencing libraries for TCR beta were prepared with iRepertoire HTBI primers and Arm-PCR of CDR3 regions. TCRdb used MiXCR to reprocess the multiplex PCR reads, holding one entry per CDR3 protein. Here the sample spans hundreds of thousands of distinct CDR3 sequences, 15% to 20% being singletons. Time point here: newly diagnosed GD, antithyroid drugs for less than 3 months. TCR sequences were obtained from RNA taken from PBMCs. These data were also reused for a study on T cells in Graves' hyperthyroidism and ophthalmopathy.

The specimen comprised peripheral blood mononuclear cells (PBMCs), sampled at new diagnosis, from a patient treated with antithyroid drugs. These receptors were obtained from a man in his forties with Graves disease.

The V and J genes are TRBV5-4 and TRBJ1-6; TRBD1 aligns across 8 bases. Unmatched junction bases numbered 5, after V lost 4 bases and J lost 5 bases. The germline V gene has CDR1 SGHNT and CDR2 YYREEE (reference sequence). The CDR3 is 15 residues long. CDR3 nucleotide sequence: TGTGCCAGCAGCCGGACAGGGTCGAATAATTCACCCCTCCACTTT. It codes for CASSRTGSNNSPLHF.

A remark on this clonotype: The likely explanation is a read error, given a far larger clone one base away. The chain combines TRBV7-2 with TRBJ2-5, with D uncertain. The CDR3 spans 13 residues. Germline V gene lookup returns CDR1 SGHTA and CDR2 FQGNSA. CDR3: CAGSFSRQETQYF. The CDR3 bases are TGTGCCGGCAGCTTTTCCCGACAAGAGACCCAGTACTTC.

CDR3 residues: CASSAVDSEETQYF. CDR3 DNA sequence: TGTGCCAGCAGTGCCGTCGACAGTGAAGAGACCCAGTACTTC. The V gene is TRBV25-1, the J gene TRBJ2-5; D may be TRBD1 (5 bases). CDR1 and CDR2 from the germline V gene are MGHDK and SYGVNS. Between the trimmed V and J ends, which lost 4 bases and 3 bases, there was a span of 12 bases. There are 14 residues in the CDR3.

This clonotype was picked up a small number of times. This rearrangement joins TRBV30 to TRBJ2-5; 8 positions agree with TRBD2. This CDR3 has 15 residues. Germline assignment: CDR1 GTSNPN and CDR2 SVGIG (reference sequence). V lost 3 bases and J lost 5; bases outside the gene matches: 11. The CDR3 coding sequence is TGTGCCTGGAGCGGGGGGGCGATGAATTCTGAGACCCAGTACTTC. This sequence encodes CAWSGGAMNSETQYF.

This clonotype showed up many times. The chain carries TRBV11-2 and TRBJ2-7; TRBD2 matches 7 bases. J lost 5 bases, V lost 5 bases, and 6 bases had no gene match. The germline gives CDR1 SGHAT, CDR2 FQNNGV. The CDR3 covers 13 residues. The DNA for the CDR3 is TGTGCCAGCAGCGCCCGGGGGGTCGACGAGCAGTACTTC. Translated: CASSARGVDEQYF. The complete variable domain, with remaining parts taken from reference TRBV11-2 and TRBJ2-7, reads EAGVAQSPRYKIIEKRQSVAFWCNPISGHATLYWYQQILGQGPKLLIQFQNNGVVDDSQLPKDRFSAERLKGVDSTLKIQPAKLEDSAVYLCASSARGVDEQYFGPGTRLTVT.

To note about this clonotype: A clone one base away is much larger, so this may be a read error. J is TRBJ1-6 and V is TRBV7-9; D is unclear. Germline V gene data show CDR1 as SEHNR and CDR2 as FQNEAQ (reference sequence). The CDR3 has 14 amino acids. The CDR3 loop reads CASSLWQYNSLLHF. The CDR3 DNA is TGTGCCAGCAGCTTATGGCAGTATAATTCACTCCTCCACTTT.

In its sample, this clonotype was seen many times. The chain recombines TRBV5-1 with TRBJ2-3, with no clear D. This CDR3 contains 15 residues. Trimming took off 5 bases at V and 2 bases at J, with 15 bases between the two ends. Germline-derived CDR1 and CDR2 are SGHRS and YFSETQ. CDR3 loop: CASSVADPATDTQYF. The CDR3 nucleotides read TGCGCCAGCAGTGTAGCAGACCCGGCCACAGATACGCAGTATTTT.

This clonotype occurred many times. The rearrangement joins TRBV20-1 to TRBJ1-5, with D possibly matching TRBD1 (6 bases). Looked up from germline, CDR1 is DFQATT and CDR2 is SNEGSKA (reference sequence). The CDR3 length is 13 residues. The V gene lost 7 bases and the J gene lost 3 bases, with 13 bases spanning the gap. Here the CDR3 reads CSGAGGNNQPQHF. The CDR3 DNA is TGCAGTGGTGCGGGGGGCAACAATCAGCCCCAGCATTTT.